Described below is a single T cell receptor beta chain sequence and its context. Its target is not known. The trim removed 4 bases at V and 10 bases at J, leaving 7 bases unmatched. The CDR3 runs 14 residues. A second PCR of 7 to 11 cycles used a sample-barcoded 5' primer and a J-beta primer mix. In TCRdb, the 5' RACE reads were re-called with MiXCR into one record per CDR3 protein. The table lists around 1,000,000 distinct CDR3 sequences, 25% of them singletons, with around 0.7% in the top ten. These data are taken from a study of blood T cells in healthy people across ages. Study-level points and caveats: In the absence of known donor CMV status, changes in expanded clonotypes were possibly confounded.

It was approximately 10 milliliters of peripheral blood that were drawn from each donor. A further study also used this sample, focusing on T cells of mothers and their children. As that study records: Three healthy Caucasian mothers served as donors, and their six children did as well. Input to cDNA synthesis comprised all extracted RNA, at a ratio of around 1.5 ug per 15 ul.

The sequenced material came from blood. The clonotype was recovered from a girl aged 2-9 years in good health. The chain couples TRBV12-3 or TRBV12-4 to TRBJ1-6, with 7 positions matching TRBD1. CDR3 amino acids: CASSWGQWGSPLHF. CDR3 coding DNA: TGTGCCAGCAGTTGGGGACAGTGGGGCTCACCCCTCCACTTT.